This TCR beta chain is drawn from a study of shared clonotypes between healthy human individuals. Overall study: The composition of the donors was two women and three men aged 18 to 49. General study findings and limits: The naive CD4 repertoires of a handful of donors were compared, and approximately 5% of clonotypes were shared.

J was trimmed by 5 bases and V by 6 bases; bases with no gene match: 9. The CDR3 length is 15 residues. Germline values: CDR1 SGHDN, CDR2 FVKESK. A word on this clone: The antigen is not known.

Clones were sequenced by immunoSEQ multiplex PCR, and TCRdb holds only the in-frame ones, with some missing. There are fewer than 1.8 million clones in the sample; around 98.5% occur only once, and under 0.45% lies in the top ten. J is TRBJ2-2 and V is TRBV14; 7 bases are a match to TRBD1. This receptor was obtained from a man aged 25-40 years in good health. Input material: naive CD4+ T cells sorted from blood. The subset: CD45RA+ positively selected. CDR3 loop: CASSQTGHGTGELFF. In DNA form, the CDR3 reads TGTGCCAGCAGTCAGACAGGGCATGGAACCGGGGAGCTGTTTTTT.